This T cell receptor beta chain was found in a study of identical twins. Each CDR3 protein is one row after TCRdb ran MiXCR on the 5' RACE reads. The table lists around 370,000 distinct CDR3 sequences, 8.5% to 10% of them singletons, with 8.5% to 10% in the top ten. This clonotype was seen repeatedly, ten times or more. Looked up from germline, CDR1 is MNHEY and CDR2 is SVGAGI. Trimming took off 0 bases at V and 4 bases at J, with 7 bases between the two ends. The CDR3 extends over 13 amino acids. The sequencing input was naive T cells sorted from blood. The chain employs TRBV6-5 and TRBJ2-7; D unresolved. This clonotype was sampled from a woman in her fifties or sixties in good health. The CDR3 DNA reads TGTGCCAGCAGTTACTCTGAACTTTACGAGCAGTACTTC. Amino acid sequence: CASSYSELYEQYF.